The clone carrying this T cell receptor (beta chain) was seen a single time. Its antigen is undetermined. Primers for the PCR totalled 60 Vbeta and 13 Jbeta. Profiling relied on immunoSEQ multiplex PCR, and the TCRdb table lists in-frame clones only, not all of them. The repertoire includes around 210,000 clones, 78% of them detected once, and less than 0.6% sits in the top ten. Unmatched junction bases numbered 10, after V lost 1 base and J lost 4 bases. CDR3 length: 19 residues. Germline CDR1 SGHVS, CDR2 FNYEAQ. This sample is drawn from a study of cytomegalovirus exposure and HLA in healthy donors. Overall study findings and caveats: Cytomegalovirus status was reportedly diagnosed by the classifier with high specificity and sensitivity. In a later analysis, CMV-associated beta chains were mostly HLA-associated, it appeared. Most sequenced TCRs were rare (though some public TCRs occurred in many donors). Sequence variants that were highly shared formed a cluster that was likely a sequencing artifact.

This clonotype was sampled from a boy between 10 and 17 years old in good health and CMV-seronegative. This chain links TRBV7-6 with TRBJ2-2; 12 positions match TRBD2. Sequencing input: PBMCs. CDR3 residues: CASSLETSGSVSGTGELFF. The CDR3 DNA is TGTGCCAGCAGCTTAGAGACTAGCGGGAGCGTCTCGGGCACCGGGGAGCTGTTTTTT.